The 8 T cell receptor beta chains given below trace back to one sample, sequenced in a study of blood T cell repertoires in COVID-19. Repertoires were generated with immunoSEQ multiplex PCR, while TCRdb's copy carries only in-frame clones and drops some. Here the sample spans more than 85,000 clones, approximately 84% being singletons. The sample consisted of peripheral blood. The receptors come from a man aged 40-55 years with active or convalescent COVID-19.

The V gene is TRBV25-1, the J gene TRBJ2-2, with D possibly matching TRBD1 (8 bases). Trimming shortened V by 2 bases and J by 0 bases, and 10 bases separated the two germline ends. CDR1 is MGHDK and CDR2 is SYGVNS in the germline V gene. This CDR3 spans 16 amino acids. This chain's CDR3 is CASSETGGANTGELFF. The DNA for the CDR3 is TGTGCCAGCAGTGAAACAGGGGGGGCGAACACCGGGGAGCTGTTTTTT.

A word on this clone: The same CDR3 also results from other DNA sequences found in this sample. The rearrangement joins TRBV5-1 to TRBJ2-5; 15 bases are a match to TRBD2. Trimming cost V 4 bases and J 5 bases; bases outside gene matches: 6. CDR1 SGHRS and CDR2 YFSETQ come from the germline V gene. The CDR3 is made up of 16 amino acids. The CDR3 DNA follows: TGCGCCAGCAGCCCTGGACTAGCGGGGGGGCAGGAGACCCAGTACTTC. Its protein is CASSPGLAGGQETQYF.

The chain carries TRBV7-8 and TRBJ2-3, with 7 bases that match TRBD2. V lost 5 bases, J lost 1 base, and 9 bases stayed unmatched. CDR3 size: 16 residues. CDR1 and CDR2 (germline): SGHVS, FQNEAQ. The CDR3 region is CASSGLRSGGTDTQYF. The CDR3 nucleotides are TGTGCCAGCAGCGGTCTACGGAGCGGGGGCACAGATACGCAGTATTTT.

This clone was detected a few times. This rearrangement joins TRBV12-5 to TRBJ1-5, with 7 bases lining up with TRBD1. The V gene end was trimmed by 1 base and the J gene end by 0 bases; junction bases not matched to a gene: 3. Per the germline V gene, CDR1 is LGHNT and CDR2 is FRNRAP. This CDR3 is built from 16 residues. DNA for the CDR3: TGTGCTAGTGGTTTGGCCCACAGGGGTAGCAATCAGCCCCAGCATTTT. Its protein product is CASGLAHRGSNQPQHF.

The chain recombines TRBV18 with TRBJ1-5; a possible D gene is TRBD1 (6 bases). This CDR3 region has 16 residues. Trimming took off 3 bases at V and 4 bases at J, with 16 bases between the two ends. Germline CDR1 KGHSH, CDR2 LQKENI. The CDR3 loop is CASSPQGQGANQPQHF. CDR3 bases: TGTGCCAGCTCACCTCAGGGGCAGGGCGCAAATCAGCCCCAGCATTTT. The variable domain in full, completed from reference TRBV18 and TRBJ1-5, reads NAGVMQNPRHLVRRRGQEARLRCSPMKGHSHVYWYRQLPEEGLKFMVYLQKENIIDESGMPKERFSAEFPKEGPSILRIQQVVRGDSAAYFCASSPQGQGANQPQHFGDGTRLSIL.

The chain employs TRBV7-2 and TRBJ2-3; TRBD1 might be the D (5 bases). Looked up from germline, CDR1 is SGHTA and CDR2 is FQGNSA. This CDR3 is 15 amino acids long. V was clipped by 1 base and J by 4 bases, with 12 bases between them. The CDR3 bases are TGTGCCAGCAGCTTAGAGCTGGCAGGGCCAGATACGCAGTATTTT. Translated, it gives CASSLELAGPDTQYF.

This rearrangement joins TRBV6-5 to TRBJ2-2; D might be TRBD2 (5 bases). V was pared by 4 bases and J by 7 bases, with 16 bases between. Germline loops: CDR1 MNHEY, CDR2 SVGAGI. The CDR3 consists of 15 residues. Here the CDR3 DNA reads TGTGCCAGCAGTTCTACTAGACATAGGGACGGGGAGCTGTTTTTT. Translated: CASSSTRHRDGELFF.

The chain links TRBV10-3 to TRBJ2-3; D uncertain. The germline V and J ends were trimmed by 5 bases and 4 bases, with 7 bases remaining between them. Germline V gives CDR1 ENHRY, CDR2 SYGVKD. This CDR3 region has 12 residues. The CDR3 region has the DNA TGTGCCATCAGTAGCTCGGCAGATACGCAGTATTTT. It is translated as CAISSSADTQYF.